The rows below give T cell receptor beta chains drawn from one sample of a study of shared clonotypes between healthy human individuals. Profiled with immunoSEQ multiplex PCR; TCRdb holds only in-frame clones, not every one. Among 2 million to 2.5 million clones, just over 90% were seen once, and the ten largest hold 0.39%. What was sequenced was naive CD4+ T cells from PBMCs. Source of these receptors: a man aged 18 to 30 in good health. Some clones in this sample may be carry-over from other donors' samples. Both conserved end residues are part of each CDR3. The D gene is left open where the match is weak. Rows may omit the clone size; those that give it use once, few, many or a size class.

d_call clone_size v_call cdr3_aa
- - TRBV5-1 CASSTPGLQMSTDTQYF
TRBD2 - TRBV28 CASGLSGRPTDTQYF
- - TRBV10-2 CASSERANNYGYTF
TRBD1 - TRBV29-1 CSVEYPGTGGGYTF
- - TRBV27 CASSPHPPSNYGYTF
- - TRBV6-1 CASITGGVWAEAFF
TRBD1 - TRBV7-3 CASSLHGTASTDTQYF
TRBD2 - TRBV29-1 CSVESSGEQETQYF
- - TRBV5-1 CASRFTQAGSYEQYF
TRBD2 - TRBV10-3 CAINGGSNEQFF
- - TRBV9 CASSVDSASNTGELFF
TRBD1 - TRBV27 CASSRQGANTGELFF
TRBD1 - TRBV15 CATSRDRTGGREKLFF
TRBD2 - TRBV7-2 CASSRGLAGAETQYF
TRBD1 - TRBV11-2 CASSLGGQGIEQFF
- - TRBV27 CASSPSGLMGETQYF
TRBD2 - TRBV9 CASSESGLWLGGKSTDTQYF
- - TRBV18 CASSASTGYGYTF
- - TRBV5-1 CASSLGLGDGRRTDTQYF
- - TRBV19 CASSYRTTRGYEQYF
- - TRBV18 CASSPPGTPAGELFF
- - TRBV4-1 CASSQEDGITDSSTDTQYF
- once TRBV5-1 CASARLSHSTDTQYF
TRBD1 few TRBV30 CAWSADRGRETQYF
TRBD2 - TRBV5-4 CASSWAGTSGGSIVF
TRBD1 - TRBV28 CASSYTGGDTEAFF
- - TRBV5-6 CASSLPASYEQYF
- once TRBV5-6 CASSSANGAYEQYF
TRBD1 - TRBV7-8 CASSLGSGQGNEQYF
TRBD1 - TRBV7-9 CASSPGQGSNEQYF
- - TRBV4-1 CASSPKGPGSDEKLFF
TRBD1 - TRBV18 CASSVDRGSTGELFF
- few TRBV7-2 CASSFPGDTEAFF
- once TRBV6-4 CASSARTWSSYNEQFF
- few TRBV10-3 CAISDGPYGYTF
- once TRBV5-4 CASSLEAGLGYTF
TRBD1 - TRBV2 CASSYTGQPPPYEQYF
TRBD2 - TRBV9 CASSPSGSGSLNEQFF
- - TRBV6-5 CASTPRRSWAQYF
- - TRBV30 CAWNLAGMLGNQPQHF
- - TRBV28 CASRSSGRPYSGNTIYF
- - TRBV15 CATSSVDWIQETQYF
- - TRBV11-2 CASSLVTGKNTEAFF
TRBD1 - TRBV6-1 CASGRDRTYEQYF
- - TRBV5-1 CASSVIPDQETQYF
- - TRBV2 CASSDYWGGEAFF
- - TRBV11-3 CASGSGLGEQYF
- - TRBV2 CASSEASGRNEQFF